The rows below give T cell receptor beta chains drawn from one sample of a study of technical replicates of blood from several donors. The method was immunoSEQ multiplex PCR; TCRdb's version includes in-frame clones alone and lacks a portion of them. Found here are over 85,000 clones, about 96% of them singletons; the top ten hold 0.36%. The sequencing sample was made of T cells isolated from PBMCs. These receptors all come from a human donor in good health. Each CDR3 is given with its conserved first and last residue. The D gene is left open where the match is weak. Part of the rows lack a size; the others show once, few, many or a class for expanded clones.

.	TRBV11-2	.	TRBJ2-7	TGTGCCAGCAGCTCTGGGACTTACGAGCAGTACTTC	CASSSGTYEQYF
.	TRBV5-1	.	TRBJ2-7	TGCGCCAGCAGCTTGGCCCGGGGGGCCTCCTACGAGCAGTACTTC	CASSLARGASYEQYF
.	TRBV7-9	.	TRBJ2-7	TGTGCCAGCAGCCCCGACTTAGATTTCCACGAGCAGTACTTC	CASSPDLDFHEQYF
.	TRBV28	TRBD1	TRBJ1-3	TGTGCCAGCAGTTTAAGTTTAGAGGCAGGGGGAGGAAACACCATATATTTT	CASSLSLEAGGGNTIYF
.	TRBV9	.	TRBJ2-1	TGTGCCAGTAACCTAGCGACCAATGAGCAGTTCTTC	CASNLATNEQFF
.	TRBV6-1	.	TRBJ2-5	TGTGCCAGCAGTGGCCGCGACAGTGGCCAAGAGACCCAGTACTTC	CASSGRDSGQETQYF
.	TRBV5-4	.	TRBJ2-1	TGTGCCAGCCTTGACAGCAACAATGAGCAGTTCTTC	CASLDSNNEQFF
once	TRBV27	.	TRBJ1-5	TGTGCCAGCAGTTATAGAGCCTATCAGCCCCAGCATTTT	CASSYRAYQPQHF
.	TRBV7-3	.	TRBJ1-1	TGTGCGCAGCTGCCTAGGCGGCGGGGTGAAGCTTTCTTT	CAQLPRRRGEAFF
.	TRBV30	.	TRBJ2-7	TGTGCCTGGAGTGAATGGAGCTACGAGCAGTACTTC	CAWSEWSYEQYF
.	TRBV6-6	.	TRBJ1-4	TGTGCCAGCAGTTACGGTGGGGCCGGCGAAAAACTGTTTTTT	CASSYGGAGEKLFF
.	TRBV7-3	.	TRBJ2-3	TGTGCCAGCAGCTTACAGGCTAGCAGTACAGATACGCAGTATTTT	CASSLQASSTDTQYF
.	TRBV9	.	TRBJ2-3	TGTGCCAGCAGCCTCCGACAGGCGGTTAGGACAGATACGCAGTATTTT	CASSLRQAVRTDTQYF
.	TRBV11-3	TRBD1	TRBJ1-2	TGTGCCAGCAGCGCTAGGTACAGGGGAGGAGACTATGGCTACACCTTC	CASSARYRGGDYGYTF
once	TRBV6-4	.	TRBJ1-1	TGTGCCAGCAGTGACTCGACAAACACTGAAGCTTTCTTT	CASSDSTNTEAFF
.	TRBV4-3	TRBD2	TRBJ2-3	TGCGCCAGCAGCCAAGACCCCCTAGCGGGAGCTTACACAGATACGCAGTATTTT	CASSQDPLAGAYTDTQYF
.	TRBV19	TRBD1	TRBJ1-5	TGTGCCAGTAGTGTACAGGGGAGCAATCAGCCCCAGCATTTT	CASSVQGSNQPQHF
once	TRBV6-5	.	TRBJ1-1	TGTGCCAGCAGCCAACAGGGTCAGACTGAAGCTTTCTTT	CASSQQGQTEAFF
.	TRBV19	.	TRBJ1-1	TGTGCCAGTAGTATTGCAGAGAACACTGAAGCTTTCTTT	CASSIAENTEAFF
once	TRBV7-7	TRBD2	TRBJ2-6	TGTGCTAGCAGCCCGGGACTAGCGGGAGGAAGTTCTGGGGCCAACGTCCTGACTTTC	CASSPGLAGGSSGANVLTF
.	TRBV9	.	TRBJ1-3	TGTGCCAGCAGCGTAGATCCCTGGGACTTCTCTGGAAACACCATATATTTT	CASSVDPWDFSGNTIYF
.	TRBV30	TRBD1	TRBJ1-3	TGTGCCTTTAACCGGGACAGTGGAAACACCATATATTTT	CAFNRDSGNTIYF
.	TRBV7-6	TRBD2	TRBJ2-4	TGTGCCAGCAGCTTATGGACTAGCGGGGGAGAACAGTACTTC	CASSLWTSGGEQYF
once	TRBV2	.	TRBJ2-5	TGTGCCAGCAGTGGGGGCATCGGGCAAGAGACCCAGTACTTC	CASSGGIGQETQYF
once	TRBV5-1	.	TRBJ2-7	TGCGCCAGTTCCCCGGTGGGGGGATACGAGCAGTACTTC	CASSPVGGYEQYF
.	TRBV19	.	TRBJ2-2	TGTGCCAGTCGGGGGACAGCCGCGAACACCGGGGAGCTGTTTTTT	CASRGTAANTGELFF
.	TRBV29-1	.	TRBJ2-1	TGCAGCGTTATTTTTGCGGGAACCTCCTACAATGAGCAGTTCTTC	CSVIFAGTSYNEQFF
.	TRBV7-9	TRBD2	TRBJ2-3	TGTGCCAGCAGCTCGTGGACTAGCGGGATACAGGAAGATACGCAGTATTTT	CASSSWTSGIQEDTQYF
.	TRBV10-3	TRBD1	TRBJ1-3	TGTGCCATCAGTGAGTCGAGGGACAGGGTTTTTGGAAACACCATATATTTT	CAISESRDRVFGNTIYF
.	TRBV5-8	TRBD2	TRBJ2-1	TGTGCCAGCAGCTTCGTGGGAGGGCCTCTCAATGAGCAGTTCTTC	CASSFVGGPLNEQFF
.	TRBV9	.	TRBJ2-7	TGTGCCAGCAGCTTCCTCGCTGACAGCTACGAGCAGTACTTC	CASSFLADSYEQYF